This is a list of T cell receptor beta chains from one sample in a study of PD-1 blockade in classical Hodgkin lymphoma. Assay: immunoSEQ multiplex PCR; the TCRdb copy retains only in-frame clones and omits some. In the table there are some 20,000 clones, about 80% of which are singletons. Sample: CD8+ T cells from blood, taken before the fourth cycle of nivolumab. The receptors stem from a human donor with classical Hodgkin lymphoma. Each CDR3 is given with its conserved first and last residue. A D gene is named only where the DNA matches it firmly. Clone sizes are given selectively: once, few, many, or a class where the clone is expanded.

D	length	size	J	V	DNA	CDR3
TRBD2	15	.	TRBJ2-7	TRBV7-3	TGTGCCAGCAGCTTAAGACTAGCGGACTCCTACGAGCAGTACTTC	CASSLRLADSYEQYF
.	16	.	TRBJ1-2	TRBV10-3	TGTGCCATCAGTGAACCCTTACAGATAGCTAACTATGGCTACACCTTC	CAISEPLQIANYGYTF
.	11	.	TRBJ1-2	TRBV29-1	TGCAGCGACTATAATCTCTATGGCTACACCTTC	CSDYNLYGYTF
.	16	.	TRBJ2-5	TRBV19	TGTGCCAGTAGTATTTCAGTCCAGAGAACTCAAGAGACCCAGTACTTC	CASSISVQRTQETQYF
.	14	.	TRBJ2-7	TRBV28	TGTGCCAGCAGTTTGTTACACCGCTCCTACGAGCAGTACTTC	CASSLLHRSYEQYF
.	15	.	TRBJ1-1	TRBV4-3	TGCGCCAGCAGCCAAGAACCCCAGACCAACACTGAAGCTTTCTTT	CASSQEPQTNTEAFF
.	13	.	TRBJ1-1	TRBV9	TGTGCCAGCAGCGTAGTTAGGCCCACTGAAGCTTTCTTT	CASSVVRPTEAFF
.	14	.	TRBJ2-7	TRBV7-9	TGTGCCAGCAGCTTAGCAAGGGTTTTCGACGAGCAGTACTTC	CASSLARVFDEQYF
TRBD1	14	.	TRBJ1-5	TRBV27	TGTGCCAGCAGGACAGGGGACGGCAATCAGCCCCAGCATTTT	CASRTGDGNQPQHF
TRBD1	13	few	TRBJ2-5	TRBV10-2	TGCGCCACCCGGGACAGTACCAAAGAGACCCAGTACTTC	CATRDSTKETQYF
.	19	.	TRBJ1-6	TRBV7-9	TGTGCCAGCAGCTTAATCGGGCAGGGAGAGTCGTCCTATAATTCACCCCTCCACTTT	CASSLIGQGESSYNSPLHF
.	14	.	TRBJ2-7	TRBV6-5	TGTGCCAGCAGTTACGGCAGGAGCTCCTACGAGCAGTACTTC	CASSYGRSSYEQYF
TRBD1	15	.	TRBJ2-7	TRBV25-1	TGTGCCAGCAGTGCAAGCCGGGACAGATCCTACGAGCAGTACTTC	CASSASRDRSYEQYF
.	20	.	TRBJ1-2	TRBV28	TGTGCCAGCAGTTTAGAGGGCTCCCTACCCTCCCTACACTACTACTATGGCTACACCTTC	CASSLEGSLPSLHYYYGYTF
.	15	.	TRBJ2-7	TRBV18	TGTGCCAGCTCACCACAGTCCGTCAGCTCCTACGAGCAGTACTTC	CASSPQSVSSYEQYF
.	14	.	TRBJ1-6	TRBV23-1	TGCGCCAGCAGCCATATCTTGAATAATTCACCCCTCCACTTT	CASSHILNNSPLHF
.	13	.	TRBJ1-2	TRBV11-2	TGTGCCAGCAGCTTAGGTGCAGGCAGTGGCTACACCTTC	CASSLGAGSGYTF
.	17	once	TRBJ2-7	TRBV4-2	TGTGCCAGCAGCCAAGAGGAAAGGGCGGGACGCCACTACGAGCAGTACTTC	CASSQEERAGRHYEQYF
TRBD1	14	.	TRBJ2-1	TRBV9	TGTGCCAGCAGCGTCCCGGACAGGGGGCATGAGCAGTTCTTC	CASSVPDRGHEQFF
.	15	.	TRBJ1-5	TRBV27	TGTGCCAGCAGTTTAACAGGATCTAGCAATCAGCCCCAGCATTTT	CASSLTGSSNQPQHF